This passage covers 4 T cell receptor beta chains from one sample sequenced in a study of shared clonotypes between healthy human individuals. Generated by immunoSEQ multiplex PCR, the TCRdb table keeps only in-frame clones and is missing some. The sample consists of around 1 million clones, 60% to 85% of them appearing once. The specimen was memory CD4+ T cells sorted from blood. Subset denoted: CD45RA-negative fraction. The receptors shown here come from a man aged 18 to 35 in good health.

The chain employs TRBV13 and TRBJ1-4, with D possibly matching TRBD1 (5 bases). V was shortened by 5 bases and J by 8 bases, with 21 bases between the two germline ends. The CDR3 is 16 residues long. Germline assignment: CDR1 PRHDT and CDR2 FYEKMQ (reference sequence). CDR3 sequence reads: CASSRGDGRGLEKLFF. The CDR3 DNA is TGTGCCAGCAGCCGAGGGGACGGTCGAGGCCTGGAAAAACTGTTTTTT.

The J gene is TRBJ1-1, the V gene TRBV7-2; D uncertain. The length of the CDR3 is 13 residues. V dropped 4 bases and J dropped 1 base, with 7 bases sitting between them. Germline V gene data show CDR1 as SGHTA and CDR2 as FQGNSA. The CDR3 region has the DNA TGTGCCAGCAGCTCGCCAACGAACACTGAAGCTTTCTTT. It translates to CASSSPTNTEAFF. Full variable domain (remainder filled in from reference TRBV7-2 and TRBJ1-1): GAGVSQSPSNKVTEKGKDVELRCDPISGHTALYWYRQSLGQGLEFLIYFQGNSAPDKSGLPSDRFSAERTGGSVSTLTIQRTQQEDSAVYLCASSSPTNTEAFFGQGTRLTVV.

This clone was recorded only once. The chain carries TRBV4-1 and TRBJ1-3, with 11 bases identical to TRBD1. The V gene's germline CDR1 is MGHRA and CDR2 YSYEKL. V lost 8 bases to trimming and J lost 4 bases; unmatched junction nucleotides: 4. The CDR3 is 14 residues long. The CDR3 here is CASRDRGIGNTIYF. The CDR3 DNA sequence: TGCGCCAGCCGGGACAGGGGGATCGGAAACACCATATATTTT.

The chain joins TRBV11-2 to TRBJ2-7; D tentatively reads TRBD1 or TRBD2 (5 bases each). CDR1 SGHAT and CDR2 FQNNGV come from the germline V gene. This CDR3 is built from 15 residues. With 2 bases removed from V and 7 bases from J, the gap between germline ends came to 18 bases. CDR3 nucleotide sequence: TGTGCCAGCAGCTTACCCCTCGGGGCGGCTACGGAGCAGTACTTC. Protein sequence: CASSLPLGAATEQYF.